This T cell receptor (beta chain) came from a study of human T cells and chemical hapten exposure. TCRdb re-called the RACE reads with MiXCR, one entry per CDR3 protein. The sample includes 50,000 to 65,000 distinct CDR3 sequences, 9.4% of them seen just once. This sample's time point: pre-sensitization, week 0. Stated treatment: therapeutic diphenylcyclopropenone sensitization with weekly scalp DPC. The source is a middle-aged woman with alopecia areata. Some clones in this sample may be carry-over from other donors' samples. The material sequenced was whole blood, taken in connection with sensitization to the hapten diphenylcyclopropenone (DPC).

As DNA, the CDR3 is TGTGCCAGCAGCGTGGGAGGGGAGACCCAGTACTTC. Protein sequence: CASSVGGETQYF. The chain recombines TRBV9 with TRBJ2-5; 7 bases fit TRBD2. V lost 2 bases and J lost 5; bases outside the gene matches: 0. There are 12 residues in the CDR3. Looked up from germline, CDR1 is SGDLS and CDR2 is YYNGEE.